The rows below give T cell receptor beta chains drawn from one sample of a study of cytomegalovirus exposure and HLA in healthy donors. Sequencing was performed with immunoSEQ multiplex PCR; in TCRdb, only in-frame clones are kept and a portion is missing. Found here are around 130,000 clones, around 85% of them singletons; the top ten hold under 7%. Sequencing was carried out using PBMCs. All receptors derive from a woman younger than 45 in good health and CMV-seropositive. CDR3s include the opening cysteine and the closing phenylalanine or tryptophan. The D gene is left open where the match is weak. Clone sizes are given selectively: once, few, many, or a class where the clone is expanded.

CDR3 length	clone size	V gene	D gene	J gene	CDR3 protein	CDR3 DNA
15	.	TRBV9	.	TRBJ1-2	CASSAGTGGLRGYTF	TGTGCCAGCAGCGCCGGAACTGGGGGGTTACGTGGCTACACCTTC
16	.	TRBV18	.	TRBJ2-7	CASSQSMAGWGDEQYF	TGTGCCAGCTCACAATCGATGGCCGGGTGGGGGGACGAGCAGTACTTC
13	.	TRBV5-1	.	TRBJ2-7	CASSLGGTYEQYF	TGCGCCAGCAGCTTGGGAGGAACCTACGAGCAGTACTTC
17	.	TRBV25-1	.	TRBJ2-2	CASSEWGLPPNTGELFF	TGTGCCAGCAGTGAATGGGGGCTCCCCCCGAACACCGGGGAGCTGTTTTTT
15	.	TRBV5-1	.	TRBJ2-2	CASSPILNRAGELFF	TGCGCCAGCAGCCCAATTCTTAACAGGGCAGGGGAGCTGTTTTTT
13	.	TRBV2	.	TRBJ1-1	CASNEEVNTEAFF	TGTGCCAGCAATGAGGAGGTGAACACTGAAGCTTTCTTT
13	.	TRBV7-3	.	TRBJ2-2	CASRAQNTGELFF	TGTGCCAGCAGAGCGCAGAACACCGGGGAGCTGTTTTTT
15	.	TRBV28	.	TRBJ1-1	CASSPATAGVPEAFF	TGTGCCAGCAGTCCCGCGACAGCGGGAGTCCCTGAAGCTTTCTTT
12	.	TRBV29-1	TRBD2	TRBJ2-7	CSDPGGGNEQYF	TGCAGCGACCCCGGGGGGGGGAATGAGCAGTACTTC
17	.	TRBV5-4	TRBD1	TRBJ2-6	CASSTWTGPSGANVLTF	TGTGCCAGCAGCACTTGGACAGGGCCATCTGGGGCCAACGTCCTGACTTTC
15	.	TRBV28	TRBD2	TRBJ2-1	CASSLGPSGGNEQFF	TGTGCCAGCAGTTTAGGTCCAAGCGGGGGGAATGAGCAGTTCTTC
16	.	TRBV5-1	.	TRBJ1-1	CASSAGAPGVNTEAFF	TGCGCCAGCAGCGCCGGAGCGCCGGGGGTGAACACTGAAGCTTTCTTT
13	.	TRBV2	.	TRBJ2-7	CASSVRGGYEQYF	TGTGCCAGCAGTGTCAGGGGCGGGTACGAGCAGTACTTC
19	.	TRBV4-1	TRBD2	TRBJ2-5	CASSQPPGLAGSTQETQYF	TGCGCCAGCAGCCAACCCCCCGGACTAGCGGGGAGCACCCAAGAGACCCAGTACTTC
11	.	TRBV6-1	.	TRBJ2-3	CASEVTDTQYF	TGTGCCAGCGAGGTCACAGATACGCAGTATTTT
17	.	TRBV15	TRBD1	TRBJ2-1	CATSRDRTGLPYNEQFF	TGTGCCACCAGCAGAGATCGGACAGGGTTGCCCTACAATGAGCAGTTCTTC
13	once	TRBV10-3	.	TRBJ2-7	CAIRTPSSYEQYF	TGTGCCATCCGGACACCGAGCTCCTACGAGCAGTACTTC
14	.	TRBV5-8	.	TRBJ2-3	CASSSYWGADTQYF	TGTGCCAGCAGCTCCTACTGGGGGGCAGATACGCAGTATTTT
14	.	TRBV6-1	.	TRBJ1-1	CASSASRDIAEAFF	TGTGCCAGCAGTGCGTCCCGGGACATCGCTGAAGCTTTCTTT
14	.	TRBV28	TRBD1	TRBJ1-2	CASRVDRAPYGYTF	TGTGCCAGCAGGGTGGACAGGGCCCCCTATGGCTACACCTTC
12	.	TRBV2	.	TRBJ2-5	CASSVLRKTQYF	TGTGCCAGCAGTGTGCTGAGGAAGACCCAGTACTTC